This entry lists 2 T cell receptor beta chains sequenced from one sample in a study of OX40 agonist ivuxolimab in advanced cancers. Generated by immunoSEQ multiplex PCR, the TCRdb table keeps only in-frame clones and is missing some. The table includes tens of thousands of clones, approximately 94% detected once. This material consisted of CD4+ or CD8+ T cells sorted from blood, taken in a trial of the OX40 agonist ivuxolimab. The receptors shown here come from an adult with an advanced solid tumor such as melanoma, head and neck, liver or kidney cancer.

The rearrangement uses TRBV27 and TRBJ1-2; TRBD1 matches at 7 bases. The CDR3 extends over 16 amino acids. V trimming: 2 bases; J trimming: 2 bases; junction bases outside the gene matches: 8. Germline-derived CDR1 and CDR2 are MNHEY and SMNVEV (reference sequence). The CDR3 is CASSLLRDSVNYGYTF. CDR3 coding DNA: TGTGCCAGCAGTTTACTCCGGGACAGCGTAAACTATGGCTACACCTTC.

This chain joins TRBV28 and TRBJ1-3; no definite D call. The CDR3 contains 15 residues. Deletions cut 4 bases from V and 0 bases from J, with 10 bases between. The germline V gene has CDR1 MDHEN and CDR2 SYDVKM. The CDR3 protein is CASSSDRSSGNTIYF. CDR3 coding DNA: TGTGCCAGCAGTTCCGACCGGAGCTCTGGAAACACCATATATTTT.